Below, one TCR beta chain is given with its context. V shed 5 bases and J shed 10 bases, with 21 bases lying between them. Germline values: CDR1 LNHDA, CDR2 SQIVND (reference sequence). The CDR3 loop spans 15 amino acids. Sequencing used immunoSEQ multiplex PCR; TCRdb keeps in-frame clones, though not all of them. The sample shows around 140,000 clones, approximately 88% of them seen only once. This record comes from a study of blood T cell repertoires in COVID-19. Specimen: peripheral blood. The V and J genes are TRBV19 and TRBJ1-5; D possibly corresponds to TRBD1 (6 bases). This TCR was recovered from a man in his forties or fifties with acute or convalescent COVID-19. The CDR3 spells CASSVAVLQGIPQHF. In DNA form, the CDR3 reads TGTGCCAGTAGTGTCGCCGTTTTACAGGGAATACCCCAGCATTTT. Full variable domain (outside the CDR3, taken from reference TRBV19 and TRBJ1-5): DGGITQSPKYLFRKEGQNVTLSCEQNLNHDAMYWYRQDPGQGLRLIYYSQIVNDFQKGDIAEGYSVSREKKESFPLTVTSAQKNPTAFYLCASSVAVLQGIPQHFGDGTRLSIL.